This TCR beta chain was sequenced in a study of T cells after yellow fever vaccination. Background on the study: Fractions of low cell number were prepared using SMART-Seq v4 Ultra Low Input.

This clonotype has only a few counts. What it binds is unknown. General study findings and limits: Booster samples showed a return of most primary-vaccination clones (roughly 96% CD4, 88% CD8). Researchers report a weaker secondary response that nonetheless peaked faster, day 5 versus 15.

Germline V gene sequence: CDR1 MGHDK, CDR2 SYGVNS. The CDR3 spans 11 residues. The V gene lost 6 bases and the J gene lost 10 bases, with 11 bases spanning the gap. Synthesis of TCR cDNA relied on 5'RACE template switching, which attached a universal primer site and UMIs. MiXCR was run by TCRdb on the 5' RACE reads, yielding one entry per CDR3 protein. This sample has hundreds of thousands of distinct CDR3 sequences; under 20% occur once, and the top ten carry 15% to 20%. The rearrangement links TRBV25-1 to TRBJ2-3, with D tentatively TRBD1 or TRBD2 (5 bases each). The input for sequencing was PBMCs, taken before the yellow fever booster vaccination. This receptor was obtained from a man aged 18 to 29 who received the YFV17D yellow fever vaccine. The CDR3 coding sequence is TGTGCCAGCAGGGGGTGGGACGCGCAGTATTTT. Translating gives CASRGWDAQYF.